The text below deals with one T cell receptor (beta chain). At one boundary the junction diverges from the germline segment, which might be a read error. TCRbeta library construction was performed incorporating unique molecular identifiers. Each CDR3 protein is one row after TCRdb ran MiXCR on the PCR reads. The sample lists some 600,000 distinct CDR3 sequences, roughly 15% occurring once. The CDR3 has 15 amino acids. The germline CDR1 and CDR2 sequences are DFQATT and SNEGSKA (reference sequence). These data belong to a study of T-cell reconstitution after alpha-beta-depleted transplantation in children.

This sequence was found in a human donor who donated a stem cell graft to a child with acute myeloid leukemia. The starting material was PBMCs from the stem cell graft donor, obtained from the stem cell graft. The chain couples TRBV20-1 to TRBJ1-2, with D perhaps TRBD1 (5 bases). The CDR3 nucleotides are TGCAGTCCTAGTAAGGTTTCCAGGGCTAACTATGGCTACACCTTC. Its translation: CSPSKVSRANYGYTF.